This T cell receptor (beta chain) is from a study of shared T cell receptors in the human thymus. The V gene's germline CDR1 is LNHDA and CDR2 SQIVND (reference sequence). The CDR3 loop spans 14 amino acids. The V gene lost 5 bases and the J gene lost 4 bases, with 11 bases spanning the gap. The method was immunoSEQ multiplex PCR; TCRdb's version includes in-frame clones alone and lacks a portion of them. The sample includes hundreds of thousands of clones, about 89% seen only once; the top ten take 0.009% to 0.0095%. The same data also contributed to another study, on human thymus T cells. That report adds: All donors were healthy Finnish infants who were undergoing corrective surgery to treat congenital heart defects. Resections from corrective heart surgery provided thymus tissue. Repertoires from thymus and blood appeared to show biased V and J gene usage. Related research described strongly overlapping thymic repertoires in unrelated people.

The receptor's source is a boy younger than two with a congenital heart defect. Sequencing used thymocytes. The chain combines TRBV19 with TRBJ1-4; D uncertain. CDR3 sequence reads: CASSAVRVNEKLFF. In DNA form, the CDR3 reads TGTGCCAGTAGTGCCGTGCGGGTTAATGAAAAACTGTTTTTT.